A single sample is the source of the 2 T cell receptor beta chains below, sequenced in a study of blood T cell repertoires in COVID-19. The repertoire was sequenced with immunoSEQ multiplex PCR; TCRdb's copy has only in-frame clones and lacks some. Of over 200,000 clones in the sample, 85% to 90% were seen once. Specimen: peripheral blood. These TCRs come from a man between 45 and 60 years old with COVID-19, enrolled during active disease.

The genes are TRBV11-1 and TRBJ2-3, with 8 bases aligning to TRBD2. Germline CDR1 SGHAT, CDR2 FQDESV (reference sequence). This CDR3 has 15 amino acids. V lost 5 bases to trimming and J lost 2 bases; unmatched junction nucleotides: 6. The CDR3 is CASSPTSGNTDTQYF. The DNA for the CDR3 is TGTGCCAGCAGCCCCACTAGCGGAAACACAGATACGCAGTATTTT.

Turning to this clone: The sample carries other DNA sequences with the same CDR3. This chain joins TRBV5-4 and TRBJ2-1; 8 nucleotides line up with TRBD2. Germline lookup yields CDR1 SGHNT and CDR2 YYREEE (reference sequence). The CDR3 is 13 residues long. V dropped 4 bases and J dropped 4; count of bases not matched to a gene: 1. CDR3 residues: CASSPGGYNEQFF. In nucleotides, the CDR3 is TGTGCCAGCAGCCCGGGGGGGTACAATGAGCAGTTCTTC.